The 2 T cell receptor beta chains below all came from one sample that was sequenced in a study of blood T cells in healthy people across ages. It was with a sample-barcoded 5' primer and a J-beta primer mix that a second PCR of about 6 to 12 cycles was run. Each CDR3 protein is one row after TCRdb ran MiXCR on the 5' RACE reads. The sample has roughly 930,000 distinct CDR3 sequences; around 48% are singletons. Sequenced material: blood. The receptors stem from a man younger than 45 in good health.

This chain uses TRBV7-2 with TRBJ2-4; 7 bases align to TRBD2. The J call may be wrong; the DNA end is better matched by TRBJ2-7. The CDR3 sequence is 14 residues long. The germline V gene encodes CDR1 SGHTA and CDR2 FQGNSA. CDR3 bases: TGTGCCAGCAGACTAGCGTACAGTGAGGGCGAGCAGTACTTC. Its translation: CASRLAYSEGEQYF.

This clonotype has only a few counts. A junction boundary mismatches the germline segment, possibly from a read error. The chain uses TRBV7-2 and TRBJ1-2; tentatively, D is TRBD1 (5 bases). The CDR3 runs to 15 residues. Germline V lookup: CDR1 SGHTA, CDR2 FQGNSA. The CDR3 sequence: CASRLEPGPSKGYTF. The CDR3 nucleotides read TGTGCCAGCAGATTAGAGCCGGGGCCGAGTAAAGGCTACACCTTC.